These T cell receptor beta chains were read from a single sample in a study of shared clonotypes between healthy human individuals. Libraries were prepared by immunoSEQ multiplex PCR; TCRdb keeps only in-frame clonotypes and omits some of them. Seen here are 500,000 to 650,000 clones, 70% to 80% observed once, and the top ten hold around 13%. Sample: PBMCs. These receptors came from a woman between 40 and 50 years old in good health. Some clones in this sample may be carry-over from other donors' samples. Both conserved end residues are part of each CDR3. Fields, in order: D gene, V gene, J gene, clone size, CDR3 protein, CDR3 DNA. D genes are given only for firm matches. Not all rows give a size; the values are once, few, many and, for expanded clones, a class.

D: NA
V: TRBV18
J: TRBJ2-7
size: NA
CDR3: CASPKQGNEQYF
DNA: TGTGCCAGCCCCAAACAGGGTAACGAGCAGTACTTC

D: NA
V: TRBV9
J: TRBJ1-3
size: NA
CDR3: CASSVVGLGNTIYF
DNA: TGTGCCAGCAGCGTAGTTGGCCTCGGAAACACCATATATTTT

D: NA
V: TRBV2
J: TRBJ1-5
size: NA
CDR3: CASSELRSNQPQHF
DNA: TGTGCCAGCAGTGAATTGAGGAGCAATCAGCCCCAGCATTTT

D: TRBD2
V: TRBV18
J: TRBJ2-7
size: NA
CDR3: CASSPPGQLAGAYEQYF
DNA: TGTGCCAGCTCACCACCGGGTCAACTAGCGGGAGCCTACGAGCAGTACTTC

D: TRBD2
V: TRBV10-2
J: TRBJ2-3
size: NA
CDR3: CASRDIAGGEEDTQYF
DNA: TGCGCCAGCAGAGACATAGCGGGAGGAGAGGAAGATACGCAGTATTTT

D: NA
V: TRBV6-6
J: TRBJ2-7
size: NA
CDR3: CASSSPSRSYEQYF
DNA: TGTGCCAGCAGTTCGCCTAGCCGGTCCTACGAGCAGTACTTC

D: NA
V: TRBV25-1
J: TRBJ2-1
size: NA
CDR3: CASSGYFDGYNEQFF
DNA: TGTGCCAGCAGTGGGTATTTTGACGGATACAATGAGCAGTTCTTC

D: TRBD1
V: TRBV28
J: TRBJ2-3
size: few
CDR3: CASSAGTGGLIKDTQYF
DNA: TGTGCCAGCAGTGCCGGGACAGGGGGCCTAATCAAGGATACGCAGTATTTT

D: NA
V: TRBV4-1
J: TRBJ2-1
size: NA
CDR3: CASSPLGTFASYNEQFF
DNA: TGCGCCAGCAGCCCCCTTGGTACATTTGCTTCCTACAATGAGCAGTTCTTC

D: NA
V: TRBV28
J: TRBJ1-2
size: NA
CDR3: CASSRLTGIGYGYTF
DNA: TGTGCCAGCAGTCGACTTACAGGGATAGGGTATGGCTACACCTTC

D: NA
V: TRBV19
J: TRBJ2-1
size: NA
CDR3: CASSIGGANYNEQFF
DNA: TGTGCCAGTAGTATAGGTGGGGCTAACTACAATGAGCAGTTCTTC

D: NA
V: TRBV7-9
J: TRBJ2-5
size: NA
CDR3: CASSPPYRAGETQYF
DNA: TGTGCCAGCAGCCCCCCCTACAGGGCCGGGGAGACCCAGTACTTC

D: NA
V: TRBV18
J: TRBJ2-1
size: NA
CDR3: CASSPYQGPYNEQFF
DNA: TGTGCCAGCTCACCGTATCAGGGGCCCTACAATGAGCAGTTCTTC

D: NA
V: TRBV6-5
J: TRBJ1-3
size: NA
CDR3: CASSRRENTIYF
DNA: TGTGCCAGCAGCCGCAGGGAAAACACCATATATTTT

D: NA
V: TRBV6-4
J: TRBJ2-1
size: NA
CDR3: CASSDVATNEQFF
DNA: TGTGCCAGCAGTGACGTAGCCACAAATGAGCAGTTCTTC

D: NA
V: TRBV28
J: TRBJ1-2
size: once
CDR3: CASSLALYGYTF
DNA: TGTGCCAGCAGTTTGGCTCTCTACGGCTACACCTTC

D: NA
V: TRBV28
J: TRBJ1-4
size: NA
CDR3: CASSMTTEKLFF
DNA: TGTGCCAGCAGTATGACCACCGAAAAACTGTTTTTT

D: TRBD1
V: TRBV19
J: TRBJ1-1
size: NA
CDR3: CASSEGAWTEAFF
DNA: TGTGCCAGTAGTGAGGGGGCTTGGACTGAAGCTTTCTTT

D: NA
V: TRBV7-9
J: TRBJ2-2
size: many
CDR3: CASRKEYSGELFF
DNA: TGTGCCAGCAGAAAGGAATATTCCGGGGAGCTGTTTTTT

D: NA
V: TRBV28
J: TRBJ1-5
size: few
CDR3: CASSLGQGYRQPQHF
DNA: TGTGCCAGCAGTTTGGGGCAGGGGTATCGGCAGCCCCAGCATTTT

D: NA
V: TRBV5-1
J: TRBJ2-7
size: NA
CDR3: CASSLDAGAYEQYF
DNA: TGCGCCAGCAGCTTGGATGCAGGGGCCTACGAGCAGTACTTC

D: TRBD2
V: TRBV5-1
J: TRBJ2-5
size: NA
CDR3: CASSTSGTQETQYF
DNA: TGCGCCAGCAGCACTAGCGGCACCCAAGAGACCCAGTACTTC

D: NA
V: TRBV6-1
J: TRBJ1-1
size: NA
CDR3: CASREGPPNTEAFF
DNA: TGTGCCAGCAGGGAAGGTCCGCCAAACACTGAAGCTTTCTTT

D: NA
V: TRBV27
J: TRBJ2-1
size: NA
CDR3: CASSSRGTGHNEQFF
DNA: TGTGCCAGCAGTTCAAGGGGGACCGGTCACAATGAGCAGTTCTTC

D: NA
V: TRBV7-6
J: TRBJ2-1
size: few
CDR3: CASSFAHNEQFF
DNA: TGTGCCAGCAGCTTTGCACACAATGAGCAGTTCTTC

D: NA
V: TRBV4-1
J: TRBJ2-1
size: NA
CDR3: CASSQDYYPEQFF
DNA: TGCGCCAGCAGCCAAGATTACTATCCTGAGCAGTTCTTC

D: NA
V: TRBV29-1
J: TRBJ2-7
size: many
CDR3: CSVVGQGYYEQYF
DNA: TGCAGCGTTGTAGGGCAGGGTTACTACGAGCAGTACTTC

D: NA
V: TRBV28
J: TRBJ1-5
size: once
CDR3: CASWFRSGNQPQHF
DNA: TGTGCCAGCTGGTTTCGGTCTGGCAATCAGCCCCAGCATTTT

D: TRBD1
V: TRBV15
J: TRBJ1-2
size: NA
CDR3: CATSRRQGTGLSYTF
DNA: TGTGCCACCAGCAGACGACAGGGGACGGGGTTGAGCTACACCTTC

D: TRBD2
V: TRBV7-2
J: TRBJ2-1
size: NA
CDR3: CASSKRTSGIYNEQFF
DNA: TGTGCCAGCAGCAAACGGACTAGCGGGATCTACAATGAGCAGTTCTTC

D: NA
V: TRBV19
J: TRBJ1-4
size: once
CDR3: CASSIWAANEKLFF
DNA: TGTGCCAGTAGTATTTGGGCGGCTAATGAAAAACTGTTTTTT

D: NA
V: TRBV5-1
J: TRBJ2-7
size: NA
CDR3: CASSMTGQQYF
DNA: TGCGCCAGCAGCATGACGGGTCAGCAGTACTTC

D: NA
V: TRBV11-2
J: TRBJ2-7
size: NA
CDR3: CASSLDRWTTGEQYF
DNA: TGTGCCAGCAGCTTAGATCGCTGGACTACGGGCGAGCAGTACTTC

D: NA
V: TRBV9
J: TRBJ2-2
size: NA
CDR3: CASGRSNTGELFF
DNA: TGTGCCAGCGGGCGCTCGAACACCGGGGAGCTGTTTTTT

D: NA
V: TRBV28
J: TRBJ1-1
size: NA
CDR3: CASSSNWIGAANTEAFF
DNA: TGTGCCAGCAGTTCGAACTGGATAGGGGCGGCGAACACTGAAGCTTTCTTT

D: NA
V: TRBV27
J: TRBJ1-4
size: NA
CDR3: CASSSPRGGRANEKLFF
DNA: TGTGCCAGCAGTTCCCCCCGGGGGGGACGGGCTAATGAAAAACTGTTTTTT

D: NA
V: TRBV5-4
J: TRBJ2-7
size: NA
CDR3: CASRWWGVHEQYF
DNA: TGTGCCAGCAGATGGTGGGGGGTCCACGAGCAGTACTTC

D: NA
V: TRBV19
J: TRBJ2-4
size: NA
CDR3: CASSWKGGHLAKNIQYF
DNA: TGTGCCAGTAGCTGGAAGGGGGGACACCTAGCCAAAAACATTCAGTACTTC

D: NA
V: TRBV5-8
J: TRBJ1-1
size: NA
CDR3: CASSPMTNLMGSFF
DNA: TGTGCCAGCAGCCCGATGACAAATTTGATGGGGTCTTTCTTT

D: TRBD1
V: TRBV30
J: TRBJ1-4
size: NA
CDR3: CAWGTGGEKLFF
DNA: TGTGCCTGGGGGACAGGGGGGGAAAAACTGTTTTTT

D: NA
V: TRBV18
J: TRBJ2-2
size: many
CDR3: CASSPWPGLNTGELFF
DNA: TGTGCCAGCTCACCTTGGCCGGGTCTGAACACCGGGGAGCTGTTTTTT

D: TRBD1
V: TRBV6-5
J: TRBJ2-5
size: NA
CDR3: CASSTGTEKQETQYF
DNA: TGTGCCAGCAGTACCGGGACAGAAAAACAAGAGACCCAGTACTTC

D: NA
V: TRBV5-4
J: TRBJ2-3
size: few
CDR3: CASKPGGGSSDTQYF
DNA: TGTGCCAGCAAACCGGGGGGCGGGAGCTCAGATACGCAGTATTTT

D: NA
V: TRBV6-5
J: TRBJ1-2
size: NA
CDR3: CASRQGIGGYTF
DNA: TGTGCCAGCAGACAGGGCATTGGGGGCTACACCTTC

D: NA
V: TRBV5-1
J: TRBJ2-3
size: NA
CDR3: CASSTPLEKSTDTQYF
DNA: TGCGCCAGCAGCACCCCTCTAGAGAAAAGCACAGATACGCAGTATTTT